This T cell receptor beta chain derives from a study of a mutant IDH1 vaccine in newly diagnosed glioma. Study at large: Previous treatment comprised radiotherapy, temozolomide, or both, mostly both.

This clone is medium-sized by share. Its antigen is not known. As for time point: week 35, safety follow-up. Vaccine doses each comprised 300 ug of mutant IDH1 20-mer peptide, with topical imiquimod. TCRdb keeps only in-frame clones here, not all; method: immunoSEQ multiplex PCR. The table has some 33,000 clones, roughly 80% seen once. CDR1 MNHNS and CDR2 SASEGT come from the germline V gene. The CDR3 runs to 13 residues. V was pared by 10 bases and J by 8 bases, with 17 bases between. The material sequenced was PBMCs, taken from a glioma patient whose treatment included an IDH1 peptide vaccine. The chain is built from TRBV6-1 and TRBJ1-4; D is undetermined. This receptor was obtained from a middle-aged woman with glioma. The CDR3 DNA sequence: TGTGCCACCGAGCTTCGGAGGAGGGAAAAACTGTTTTTT. Translation: CATELRRREKLFF.